Listed below are T cell receptor beta chains from one sample, sequenced in a study of PD-1 blockade in classical Hodgkin lymphoma. Clones were sequenced by immunoSEQ multiplex PCR, and TCRdb holds only the in-frame ones, with some missing. Of 30,000 to 40,000 clones listed, 82% are singletons. The starting material was peripheral blood mononuclear cells (PBMCs), obtained at baseline. The receptor set was obtained from a human donor with classical Hodgkin lymphoma. CDR3s leave out the opening cysteine and the closing phenylalanine or tryptophan. Fields, in order: V gene, CDR3 protein.

v_call: TRBV4-2
cdr3_aa: ASSRSSGETNNEQF

v_call: TRBV5-1
cdr3_aa: ASSPRVTDTEAF

v_call: TRBV2
cdr3_aa: ATPGRGSSTEAF

v_call: TRBV15
cdr3_aa: ATSREQGALPNTEAF

v_call: TRBV9
cdr3_aa: ASSARLAGGPDEQY

v_call: TRBV7-2
cdr3_aa: ASSLEYRDPYGYT

v_call: TRBV30
cdr3_aa: AWNKGTDTEAF

v_call: TRBV27
cdr3_aa: ASSLGRENGKLF

v_call: TRBV6-4
cdr3_aa: AGGGGRRAYSNQPQH

v_call: TRBV19
cdr3_aa: ASSIGRGTGELF

v_call: TRBV4-1
cdr3_aa: ASSGIEGAAYEQY

v_call: TRBV6-1
cdr3_aa: ASSEDPSGGYEQY

v_call: TRBV18
cdr3_aa: ASSPTEGAVIGYT

v_call: TRBV21-1
cdr3_aa: ASSKPRQGGYGYT

v_call: TRBV5-1
cdr3_aa: ASSLVVGVHEQY

v_call: TRBV28
cdr3_aa: ASSSVTYEQY

v_call: TRBV6-5
cdr3_aa: ASSYGASNQPQH

v_call: TRBV7-6
cdr3_aa: ASSLGTGGTIEAF

v_call: TRBV27
cdr3_aa: ASSRVNYNEQF

v_call: TRBV18
cdr3_aa: ASSPEQETQY

v_call: TRBV6-5
cdr3_aa: ASSYSRNGDYGYT

v_call: TRBV10-3
cdr3_aa: AISDLGTSGGGDTQY

v_call: TRBV10-3
cdr3_aa: AISESYGSHYEQY

v_call: TRBV13
cdr3_aa: ASSFSIRGNTIY

v_call: TRBV2
cdr3_aa: ASSEKTVYGYT

v_call: TRBV2
cdr3_aa: ASSSGGATDTQY